This entry describes one T cell receptor (beta chain). This record belongs to a study of cytomegalovirus exposure and HLA in healthy donors. Germline V gene sequence: CDR1 SGHNT, CDR2 YYREEE (reference sequence). The CDR3 totals 18 residues. The V end was cut by 0 bases, the J end by 3 bases, with 21 bases between. The PCR was carried out with 60 Vbeta primers and 13 Jbeta primers. Assay used: immunoSEQ multiplex PCR; TCRdb lists only in-frame clones, some missing. The table has approximately 150,000 clones, 70% to 80% seen once. Sequences were obtained from PBMCs. The rearrangement links TRBV5-4 to TRBJ2-5; weak D call: TRBD1 (6 bases). The TCR comes from a woman in her forties or fifties in good health and CMV-seronegative. The CDR3 DNA reads as TGTGCCAGCAGCTTGGGGGCCAGAGGAACAGGGTTGGAAGAGACCCAGTACTTC. Translation gives CASSLGARGTGLEETQYF.